This T cell receptor (beta chain) is drawn from a study of T cells in Graves' hyperthyroidism and ophthalmopathy. Regarding the study as a whole: In blood, most of the thyroid clonotypes expanded above 0.001 were also present. In simple terms, a model built on 13 V-J features told ophthalmopathy apart from stable hyperthyroidism.

Researchers took RNA transcripts and amplified the TCR beta CDR3 regions from them. The TCR CDR3 was amplified in a first-round RT-PCR using the HTBI primer set. Each CDR3 protein is one row after TCRdb ran MiXCR on the multiplex PCR reads. The sample consists of 340,000 or so distinct CDR3 sequences, roughly a fifth of them appearing once. This clonotype has a handful of counts. Its antigen remains unknown. Uncontrolled infections, other autoimmune diseases, pregnancy or lactation led to exclusion of patients. CDR1 and CDR2 from the germline V gene are SGHTA and FQGTGA. Trimming at V came to 4 bases and at J to 3 bases, leaving 13 bases not matched to a gene. The CDR3 runs 18 residues.

Material: blood. The chain couples TRBV7-3 to TRBJ1-4, with TRBD1 matching 8 bases. The sequence was obtained from a woman aged 50 to 60 with Graves' hyperthyroidism. The CDR3 loop is CASSYETGGSGANEKLFF. As DNA, the CDR3 is TGTGCCAGCAGCTACGAAACAGGGGGTAGCGGAGCTAATGAAAAACTGTTTTTT.